A single T cell receptor (beta chain) is shown here with its context. MiXCR, applied by TCRdb to the PCR reads, yields one record per CDR3 protein. Here the sample spans 20,000 or so distinct CDR3 sequences, about 40% being singletons. This record comes from a study of tumor-infiltrating lymphocytes in oesophageal squamous cell carcinoma. CDR1 is LNHDA, CDR2 SQIVND, per germline (reference sequence). V lost 7 bases and J lost 1, with 11 bases in between. The CDR3 consists of 14 residues. The sample taken for sequencing was normal esophageal tissue next to the tumor. The V call is TRBV19, the J call TRBJ1-5; D is undetermined. This clonotype was obtained from a female donor with esophageal squamous cell carcinoma. The CDR3 spells CASKAGVSNQPQHF. DNA for the CDR3: TGTGCCAGTAAAGCGGGAGTAAGCAATCAGCCCCAGCATTTT.